This note documents a single TCR beta chain sequence. Its antigen is undetermined. Researchers ran the PCR with 60 Vbeta and 13 Jbeta primers. Using immunoSEQ multiplex PCR, the repertoire was profiled, and TCRdb retains in-frame clones only, with some absent. The sample has 90,000 to 100,000 clones, 70% to 80% seen once. These data come from a study of cytomegalovirus exposure and HLA in healthy donors. Study at large: An earlier analysis identified 117 million unique TCR beta sequences in 150 million to 200 million T cells. Of some 400 genotyped donors, 81% grouped in the Caucasian-associated ancestry cluster. Broader study findings: The authors confirmed in vitro that three CMV-associated chains were specific for CMV antigens.

Sequenced: PBMCs. This TCR derives from an older woman in good health and CMV-seropositive.

This CDR3 is CAWSAGLRGYEQYF. In nucleotides, the CDR3 is TGTGCCTGGAGCGCAGGTCTTCGGGGGTACGAGCAGTACTTC. This sequence joins TRBV30 and TRBJ2-7, with D perhaps TRBD2 (6 bases). Germline assignment: CDR1 GTSNPN and CDR2 SVGIG (reference sequence). The CDR3 extends over 14 amino acids. Trimming took 3 bases from V and 4 from J, leaving 16 bases between them.